The text below deals with one T cell receptor (beta chain). Source study methods: Nucleated cell counts were estimated from reference gene primer amplification. The method was immunoSEQ multiplex PCR; TCRdb's version includes in-frame clones alone and lacks a portion of them. The D gene and trimming were derived from the DNA, and the V and J assignments and clone size from that table. The table has hundreds of thousands of clones, about 86% seen once; the top ten hold roughly 4%. The sample originates from a study of blood T cell repertoires in COVID-19. The wider study: Sources were T cells, B-cell-depleted T cells, or PBMCs; the material itself was cDNA or gDNA.

The CDR3 runs 12 residues. V gave up 8 bases and J gave up 2 bases, with 9 bases separating them. Germline loops: CDR1 MDHEN, CDR2 SYDVKM. Clinical history reported by participants formed the basis on which cohorts were assigned. The chain is built from TRBV28 and TRBJ1-2; no clear D. Input material: PBMCs or T cells enriched from blood (not recorded which). This receptor was obtained from a man aged 25 to 45 with acute COVID-19. CDR3 sequence (DNA): TGTGCCAGCGCAACATCAAACTATGGCTACACCTTC. This encodes CASATSNYGYTF.